The TCR beta chain under discussion was sequenced for a study of cytomegalovirus exposure and HLA in healthy donors. In the study overall: There were 90 million to 140 million unique TCR beta sequences, drawn from roughly 200 million T cells, in an earlier analysis.

CDR3 length: 13 amino acids. Germline CDR1 reads MDHEN; CDR2 reads SYDVKM. V shed 10 bases and J shed 2 bases, with 15 bases lying between them. Remarks on this clone: Its antigen is not known.

The PCR had 60 Vbeta and 13 Jbeta primers. The data were produced by immunoSEQ multiplex PCR, yet TCRdb's version contains in-frame clones alone and is incomplete. The profile shows 100,000 to 150,000 clones, 75% of them singletons. Study observations and caveats: TCR beta chains numbering some 150 were designated cytomegalovirus-associated.

The genes are TRBV28 and TRBJ2-7; D not certain. The material sequenced was PBMCs. This TCR derives from a woman aged 50 to 60 in good health and CMV-seronegative. CDR3 coding DNA: TGTGCCACCATGTTTGACACGACCTACGAGCAGTACTTC. Translation gives CATMFDTTYEQYF.